The 19 T cell receptor beta chains below all came from one sample that was sequenced in a study of blood T cell repertoires in COVID-19. Measured with immunoSEQ multiplex PCR; TCRdb has only the in-frame clones, and not every one. The table has roughly 300,000 clones, around 90% seen once; the top ten hold roughly 20%. Sequenced material: PBMCs or T cells enriched from blood (not recorded which). These receptors were taken from a woman in her 30s who had recovered from COVID-19.

The chain recombines TRBV5-6 with TRBJ2-7; a weak D match, TRBD1 (6 bases). The CDR3 spans 11 residues. Trimming removed 4 bases from V and 6 bases from J, with 8 bases in between. The germline V gene has CDR1 SGHDT and CDR2 YYEEEE. This CDR3 reads CASSARGEQYF. DNA of the CDR3: TGTGCCAGCAGCGCCAGGGGCGAGCAGTACTTC.

V and J are TRBV12-3 or TRBV12-4 and TRBJ1-1, with D possibly matching TRBD1 (6 bases). V lost 8 bases to trimming and J lost 4 bases, with 11 bases between them. This CDR3 is built from 12 residues. CDR3 sequence: CASSGGGTEAFF. CDR3 coding DNA: TGTGCCAGCTCGGGAGGGGGCACTGAAGCTTTCTTT.

This rearrangement joins TRBV24-1 to TRBJ2-1; 8 bases map to TRBD1. V dropped 3 bases and J dropped 12; count of bases not matched to a gene: 6. The germline gives CDR1 KGHDR, CDR2 SFDVKD. This CDR3 spans 13 amino acids. The CDR3 coding sequence is TGTGCCACCAGTGATGTGATGACAGGGGTGCAGTTCTTC. It yields the protein CATSDVMTGVQFF.

The rearrangement joins TRBV10-3 to TRBJ1-5; the match to TRBD1 covers 9 bases. V shed 9 bases and J 6 bases; nucleotides not matched to a gene: 6. Germline V lookup: CDR1 ENHRY, CDR2 SYGVKD. The CDR3 covers 13 residues. The CDR3 DNA reads TGTGCCATAGGGGGACAGGGATCTCAGCCCCAGCATTTT. Protein sequence: CAIGGQGSQPQHF.

J is TRBJ2-1 and V is TRBV6-2 or TRBV6-3; a weak D match, TRBD1 (6 bases). Trimming shortened V by 5 bases and J by 3 bases, and 23 bases separated the two germline ends. The CDR3 contains 18 residues. The V gene's germline CDR1 is MNHEY and CDR2 SVGEGT. DNA of the CDR3: TGTGCCAGCAGTCCCCGCCAGGGGCGAGGAAAGTTCTACAATGAGCAGTTCTTC. It yields the protein CASSPRQGRGKFYNEQFF.

CDR3 nucleotide sequence: TGTGCCAGCAGCACGGGGGGCCTAGAGACCCAGTACTTC. It translates to CASSTGGLETQYF. This chain uses TRBV11-2 with TRBJ2-5; tentatively, D is TRBD2 (7 bases). CDR3 length: 13 residues. Trimming removed 5 bases at V and 4 bases at J, with 11 bases between. Per the germline V gene, CDR1 is SGHAT and CDR2 is FQNNGV.

The chain is built from TRBV18 and TRBJ2-6; D might be TRBD2 (7 bases). This CDR3 comprises 17 residues. Germline V CDR1 and CDR2: KGHSH, LQKENI. V was shortened by 3 bases and J by 0 bases, with 12 bases between the two germline ends. For the CDR3, the DNA is TGTGCCAGCTCACCTCTTGCGGGGGCCTCTGGGGCCAACGTCCTGACTTTC. Amino acid sequence: CASSPLAGASGANVLTF. Together with reference TRBV18 and TRBJ2-6, the CDR3 gives the full variable domain: NAGVMQNPRHLVRRRGQEARLRCSPMKGHSHVYWYRQLPEEGLKFMVYLQKENIIDESGMPKERFSAEFPKEGPSILRIQQVVRGDSAAYFCASSPLAGASGANVLTFGAGSRLTVL.

In this sample, this clone turned up once. The chain joins TRBV5-4 to TRBJ2-5; 7 nucleotides match TRBD2. Germline lookup yields CDR1 SGHNT and CDR2 YYREEE (reference sequence). The CDR3 is 17 amino acids. The V and J ends lost 0 bases and 2 bases, in that order; junction bases with no gene match: 10. The CDR3 bases are TGTGCCAGCAGCTTGGGGGGGACTATAAAACAGCAAGAGACCCAGTACTTC. Encoded protein: CASSLGGTIKQQETQYF.

The chain couples TRBV7-3 to TRBJ2-1, with D possibly being TRBD2 (7 bases). With 0 bases removed from V and 6 bases from J, the gap between germline ends came to 15 bases. CDR3 length: 16 residues. Germline V gene lookup returns CDR1 SGHTA and CDR2 FQGTGA. CDR3 protein: CASSLTRAGEGNEQFF. In DNA, the CDR3 is TGTGCCAGCAGCTTAACCCGGGCAGGGGAGGGCAATGAGCAGTTCTTC. Full variable domain (remainder filled in from reference TRBV7-3 and TRBJ2-1): GAGVSQTPSNKVTEKGKYVELRCDPISGHTALYWYRQSLGQGPEFLIYFQGTGAADDSGLPNDRFFAVRPEGSVSTLKIQRTERGDSAVYLCASSLTRAGEGNEQFFGPGTRLTVL.

This chain links TRBV10-3 with TRBJ2-3; D is perhaps TRBD2 (5 bases). CDR3 length equals 15 residues. V gave up 4 bases and J gave up 0 bases, with 11 bases separating them. Germline V gene lookup returns CDR1 ENHRY and CDR2 SYGVKD. Here the CDR3 DNA reads TGTGCCATCAGTGGGGCTGGACTTAGCACAGATACGCAGTATTTT. It yields the protein CAISGAGLSTDTQYF.

This chain uses TRBV7-9 with TRBJ1-6; D gene unclear. Trimming pared 3 bases from V and 7 bases from J, leaving 13 bases between. This CDR3 is built from 15 residues. Germline V gives CDR1 SEHNR, CDR2 FQNEAQ (reference sequence). The CDR3: CASSLSRGGNSPLHF. The CDR3 DNA is TGTGCCAGCAGCTTGTCCCGGGGAGGGAATTCACCCCTCCACTTT.

The J gene is TRBJ2-7, the V gene TRBV18; TRBD2 agrees at 8 bases. V trimming: 6 bases; J trimming: 0 bases; junction bases outside the gene matches: 10. Germline CDR1 is KGHSH and CDR2 is LQKENI. CDR3 length equals 16 residues. CDR3 sequence reads: CASSPFGGGSSYEQYF. In DNA form, the CDR3 reads TGTGCCAGCTCGCCCTTCGGGGGGGGGAGCTCCTACGAGCAGTACTTC.

This chain connects TRBV19 to TRBJ1-1, with TRBD1 matching over 8 bases. Germline trimming cut 9 bases from V and 0 bases from J; bases unmatched to any gene: 9. This CDR3 comprises 15 residues. Germline-derived CDR1 and CDR2 are LNHDA and SQIVND (reference sequence). CDR3: CASVGLQGVNTEAFF. CDR3 nucleotide sequence: TGTGCCAGCGTAGGGCTACAGGGGGTGAACACTGAAGCTTTCTTT.

CDR3 sequence (DNA): TGTGCCAGCTCAGCCGGAGAGAACACTGAAGCTTTCTTT. Translation gives CASSAGENTEAFF. The V and J genes are TRBV18 and TRBJ1-1, with unresolved D. Trimming cost V 5 bases and J 1 base, with 8 bases left between them. The CDR3 covers 13 residues. Germline V gene data show CDR1 as KGHSH and CDR2 as LQKENI.

V and J are TRBV27 and TRBJ2-1, with D maybe TRBD2 (5 bases). Trimming removed 1 base at V and 5 bases at J, with 9 bases between. The CDR3 contains 14 residues. Germline lookup yields CDR1 MNHEY and CDR2 SMNVEV (reference sequence). The CDR3 nucleotides read TGTGCCAGCAGTTTATGGAGCGGCGACAATGAGCAGTTCTTC. Its protein is CASSLWSGDNEQFF.

The gene calls are TRBV11-1 and TRBJ1-5; TRBD1 matches 8 bases. The J segment lost 2 bases and the V segment lost 2 bases, leaving 2 bases of the junction unmatched. Germline CDR1 and CDR2: SGHAT and FQDESV (reference sequence). The length of the CDR3 is 15 residues. The CDR3 DNA sequence: TGTGCCAGCAGCTTAAACAGGGGGGGCAATCAGCCCCAGCATTTT. Its translation: CASSLNRGGNQPQHF.

This chain joins TRBV6-2 or TRBV6-3 and TRBJ1-1, with TRBD1 identical over 7 bases. The germline gives CDR1 MNHEY, CDR2 SVGEGT. The V segment lost 3 bases and the J segment 5 bases; nucleotides outside the gene matches: 15. The CDR3 has 17 residues. In DNA form, the CDR3 reads TGTGCCAGCAGTTATAGTAAGGGGACAGCCCTGGGAACTGAAGCTTTCTTT. As protein: CASSYSKGTALGTEAFF.

About this clone itself: Its ends do not fully match the called genes, so a read error is possible. The chain recombines TRBV7-7 with TRBJ1-1; D gene ambiguous. This CDR3 contains 13 residues. CDR1 SSHAT and CDR2 FNYEAQ come from the germline V gene (reference sequence). The CDR3 loop is CASSSSTYTEAFF. The CDR3 DNA reads TGTGCTAGCAGCTCGAGCACCTACACTGAAGCTTTCTTT.

As for this clone: The same CDR3 also results from other DNA sequences found in this sample. The rearrangement links TRBV7-2 to TRBJ1-2; 8 bases agree with TRBD1. J lost 6 bases, V lost 4 bases, and 7 bases had no gene match. Germline-derived CDR1 and CDR2 are SGHTA and FQGNSA. CDR3 length equals 14 residues. The CDR3 coding sequence is TGTGCCAGCAGCTCCGGACAGGGTGTCAATGGCTACACCTTC. Protein: CASSSGQGVNGYTF.